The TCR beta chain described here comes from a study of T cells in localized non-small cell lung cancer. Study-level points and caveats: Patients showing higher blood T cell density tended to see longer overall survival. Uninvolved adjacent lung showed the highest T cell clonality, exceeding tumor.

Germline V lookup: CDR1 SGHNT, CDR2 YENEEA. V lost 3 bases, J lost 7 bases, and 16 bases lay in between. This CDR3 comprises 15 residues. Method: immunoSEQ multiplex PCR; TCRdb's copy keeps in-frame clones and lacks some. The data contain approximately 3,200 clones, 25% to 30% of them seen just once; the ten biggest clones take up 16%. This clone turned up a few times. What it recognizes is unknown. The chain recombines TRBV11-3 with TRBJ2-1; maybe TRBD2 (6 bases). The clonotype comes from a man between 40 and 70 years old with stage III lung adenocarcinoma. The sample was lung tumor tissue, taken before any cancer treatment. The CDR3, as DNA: TGTGCCAGCAGCTTCGAGGGGAGGTCTTGGAATGAGCAGTTCTTC. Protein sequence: CASSFEGRSWNEQFF.